The present T cell receptor (beta chain) was sequenced within a study of beta chain features in type 1 diabetes. For the study at large: Patients and healthy donors were similar in age, gender and cell yields.

General observations from the study: Type 1 diabetes patients showed a moderate but significant shortening of TCRB CDR3s in all four CD4+ subsets. In these data, an HLA type influence on TCRB rearrangement remained unresolved. Any PCR bias toward short templates would affect both groups alike.

What was sequenced were expressed TCRB transcripts, since all of the isolated RNA had been reverse transcribed. Mean read depth for naive, central memory and regulatory T cell samples was a few million reads. The assay was immunoSEQ multiplex PCR, and TCRdb's table has in-frame clones only and misses some. Seen here are 130,000 or so clones, approximately 9% observed once, and the top ten hold 0.65% to 0.75%. Concerning this clone itself: What it binds is not known. Other DNA sequences in the sample encode the same CDR3.

Trimming shortened V by 0 bases and J by 0 bases, and 12 bases separated the two germline ends. Germline V CDR1 and CDR2: SGDLS, YYNGEE. CDR3 length: 17 residues. The clonotype was recovered from a young man with type 1 diabetes. The sequenced sample was central memory CD4+ T cells from blood. The chain joins TRBV9 to TRBJ2-2; the D gene is possibly TRBD2 (5 bases). The CDR3 loop is CASSVGPGGPNTGELFF. The DNA for the CDR3 is TGTGCCAGCAGCGTAGGGCCGGGCGGGCCGAACACCGGGGAGCTGTTTTTT.